The rows below give T cell receptor beta chains drawn from one sample of a study of T cell responses to AZD1222 COVID-19 vaccine. Some clones are missing from TCRdb's copy, which holds only in-frame ones; the method was immunoSEQ multiplex PCR. Of more than 100,000 clones listed, about 92% are singletons. Sample: peripheral blood, taken 28 days after the second AZD1222 dose. The receptor set was obtained from an adult who received the AZD1222 COVID-19 vaccine. Each CDR3 is given with its conserved first and last residue. Each record gives: J gene, D gene, V gene, clone size, CDR3 protein, CDR3 DNA. A D gene is named only where the DNA matches it firmly. Where a row states a size, it is once, few, many or the class of an expanded clone; other rows omit it.

TRBJ1-1	.	TRBV5-1	once	CASSTGYTEAFF	TGCGCCAGCAGCACAGGGTACACTGAAGCTTTCTTT
TRBJ1-2	TRBD1	TRBV2	.	CASAPGTGGAGGYGYTF	TGTGCCAGCGCACCCGGGACAGGGGGCGCGGGAGGCTATGGCTACACCTTC
TRBJ2-5	.	TRBV19	.	CASSRLEGETQYF	TGTGCCAGTAGCCGACTAGAGGGGGAGACCCAGTACTTC
TRBJ1-1	.	TRBV3-1/TRBV3-2	.	CASSQDLGLEAFF	TGTGCCAGCAGCCAAGATCTGGGTCTTGAAGCTTTCTTT
TRBJ1-2	.	TRBV7-9	.	CASSLETGLGQGGGYTF	TGTGCCAGCAGCTTAGAAACGGGTTTGGGGCAGGGAGGCGGCTACACCTTC
TRBJ1-2	.	TRBV5-6	.	CASSWGGDGYTF	TGTGCCAGCAGTTGGGGAGGGGATGGCTACACCTTC
TRBJ1-2	TRBD1	TRBV4-3	.	CASSPLLAYGTERNF	TGCGCCAGCAGCCCGCTCTTGGCCTACGGGACAGAGAGGAACTTC
TRBJ2-3	.	TRBV7-2	.	CASSLGGRGGTDTQYF	TGTGCCAGCAGCTTAGGGGGGCGTGGTGGGACAGATACGCAGTATTTT
TRBJ1-1	.	TRBV21-1	.	CASSKGPGGVPEAFF	TGTGCCAGCAGCAAAGGTCCGGGTGGGGTCCCTGAAGCTTTCTTT
TRBJ2-7	TRBD2	TRBV5-1	.	CASRGGVWYEQYF	TGCGCCAGCAGGGGAGGGGTCTGGTACGAGCAGTACTTC
TRBJ2-7	.	TRBV13	.	CASSRQVHYEQYF	TGTGCCAGCAGCAGACAGGTCCACTACGAGCAGTACTTC
TRBJ2-7	.	TRBV21-1	.	CASSTTYEQYF	TGTGCCAGCAGCACCACTTACGAGCAGTACTTC
TRBJ2-3	.	TRBV5-1	.	CASSLGNRNTDTQYF	TGCGCCAGCAGCTTGGGTAACAGAAACACAGATACGCAGTATTTT
TRBJ1-5	.	TRBV27	.	CASSFGLPRWPQHF	TGTGCCAGCAGTTTTGGCCTCCCCCGGTGGCCCCAGCATTTT
TRBJ1-3	.	TRBV6-5	.	CASSYRGTSGNTIYF	TGTGCCAGCAGTTACCGGGGTACCTCTGGAAACACCATATATTTT
TRBJ1-1	.	TRBV28	.	CASSPGRAVNTEAFF	TGTGCCAGCAGTCCCGGGCGGGCGGTGAACACTGAAGCTTTCTTT
TRBJ1-2	TRBD1	TRBV7-8	.	CASSSQGAERNYGYTF	TGTGCCAGCAGCTCCCAGGGGGCGGAAAGGAACTATGGCTACACCTTC
TRBJ1-1	.	TRBV2	.	CASSVGTLAEAFF	TGTGCCAGCAGTGTTGGGACTTTGGCTGAAGCTTTCTTT
TRBJ1-5	.	TRBV11-3	.	CASSFSYLSNQPQHF	TGTGCCAGCAGCTTCAGTTACCTTAGCAATCAGCCCCAGCATTTT
TRBJ2-1	TRBD1	TRBV5-1	.	CASSLRPSGQAYNEQFF	TGCGCCAGCAGCTTGCGGCCCTCAGGACAGGCCTACAATGAGCAGTTCTTC
TRBJ1-3	.	TRBV7-2	.	CASSPNGLAGSGNTIYF	TGTGCCAGCAGCCCAAATGGGCTCGCAGGATCAGGAAACACCATATATTTT
TRBJ1-5	.	TRBV11-2	.	CASSSGTDYQPQHF	TGTGCCAGCAGCTCAGGAACAGATTATCAGCCCCAGCATTTT
TRBJ1-2	.	TRBV5-1	.	CASSLVGGSGYTF	TGCGCCAGCAGCTTGGTGGGGGGCAGTGGCTACACCTTC
TRBJ2-1	TRBD2	TRBV3-1/TRBV3-2	.	CASSPKSASGQNNEQFF	TGTGCCAGCAGCCCGAAGTCGGCTAGCGGACAAAACAATGAGCAGTTCTTC
TRBJ2-5	.	TRBV7-2	.	CASSLVPGPQETQYF	TGTGCCAGCAGCTTAGTTCCGGGCCCCCAAGAGACCCAGTACTTC
TRBJ2-7	.	TRBV6-2/TRBV6-3	.	CASSYDFQRSYEQYF	TGTGCCAGCAGTTACGACTTTCAGCGATCCTACGAGCAGTACTTC